One sample yielded the 10 T cell receptor beta chains listed below, sequenced in a study of chemoradiotherapy in HPV16-positive cancers. Clones were sequenced by immunoSEQ multiplex PCR, and TCRdb holds only the in-frame ones, with some missing. The sample consists of tens of thousands of clones, about 90% of them appearing once. The material was blood, obtained from a patient who underwent chemoradiotherapy. The source is a human donor with HPV-associated anogenital cancer.

The gene calls are TRBV25-1 and TRBJ1-2; no clear D gene. V gave up 3 bases and J gave up 6 bases, with 11 bases separating them. This CDR3 is built from 13 residues. The germline V gene has CDR1 MGHDK and CDR2 SYGVNS. This CDR3 reads CASSDGLTHGYTF. The CDR3, as DNA: TGTGCCAGCAGTGATGGTCTAACCCATGGCTACACCTTC.

In DNA, the CDR3 is TGTGCCAGCAGTGGACTAGCGGGGGGGCCAGAGACCCAGTACTTC. Its protein product is CASSGLAGGPETQYF. This chain links TRBV6-1 with TRBJ2-5; 14 bases agree with TRBD2. This CDR3 has 15 residues. CDR1 is MNHNS, CDR2 SASEGT, per germline. With V trimmed by 4 bases and J by 4 bases, 2 bases remained unmatched.

The chain uses TRBV4-3 and TRBJ2-6, with 7 bases identical to TRBD1. The junction had 9 bases not matched to a gene; V was cut back by 1 base and J by 3 bases. CDR3 length equals 18 residues. The germline gives CDR1 LGHNA, CDR2 YSLEER. CDR3 in amino acids: CASSQVLTGLFGANVLTF. The CDR3 bases are TGCGCCAGCAGCCAAGTGTTGACAGGGCTATTTGGGGCCAACGTCCTGACTTTC.

This clone showed up just once. J is TRBJ2-4 and V is TRBV28, with a possible D match to TRBD2 (5 bases). CDR1 is MDHEN, CDR2 SYDVKM, per germline. V was trimmed by 2 bases and J by 0 bases, leaving 17 bases between them. There are 18 residues in the CDR3. The CDR3 DNA reads TGTGCCAGCAGTTTAAATGGCGGAGCGGATATAGCCAAAAACATTCAGTACTTC. Protein product: CASSLNGGADIAKNIQYF. The complete variable domain, with remaining parts taken from reference TRBV28 and TRBJ2-4, reads DVKVTQSSRYLVKRTGEKVFLECVQDMDHENMFWYRQDPGLGLRLIYFSYDVKMKEKGDIPEGYSVSREKKERFSLILESASTNQTSMYLCASSLNGGADIAKNIQYFGAGTRLSVL.

This rearrangement joins TRBV7-2 to TRBJ2-2; weak D call: TRBD2 (5 bases). From germline, CDR1 is SGHTA and CDR2 FQGNSA. V lost 5 bases and J 7 bases, leaving 17 bases between the germline ends. The CDR3 has 15 amino acids. The CDR3 sequence: CASSRFEGRDGELFF. CDR3 nucleotide sequence: TGTGCCAGCAGCCGCTTCGAGGGCCGGGACGGGGAGCTGTTTTTT.

The chain has TRBV4-3 and TRBJ2-3; 7 bases match TRBD2. The CDR3 covers 15 residues. The J segment lost 4 bases and the V segment lost 1 base, leaving 5 bases of the junction unmatched. Germline values: CDR1 LGHNA, CDR2 YSLEER. Here the CDR3 reads CASSQAWGGSDTQYF. CDR3 bases: TGCGCCAGCAGCCAAGCGTGGGGGGGGTCAGATACGCAGTATTTT.

The V gene is TRBV19, the J gene TRBJ2-7; TRBD2 aligns across 10 bases. V lost 6 bases and J lost 2; bases outside the gene matches: 4. The CDR3 runs 14 residues. CDR1 and CDR2 (germline): LNHDA, SQIVND (reference sequence). The CDR3 sequence: CASSPSGSPYEQYF. The CDR3 nucleotides read TGTGCCAGTAGCCCTAGCGGGAGCCCCTACGAGCAGTACTTC.

The V and J genes are TRBV18 and TRBJ1-2; 10 positions match TRBD1. The CDR3 is 14 amino acids. The germline V gene has CDR1 KGHSH and CDR2 LQKENI. V lost 5 bases to trimming and J lost 7 bases; unmatched junction nucleotides: 7. CDR3 region: CASSTGTGEAGYTF. The CDR3 coding sequence is TGTGCCAGCTCAACCGGGACAGGGGAGGCTGGCTACACCTTC.

A note on this clone: A read error may produce the germline difference seen at one junction end. This chain links TRBV30 with TRBJ2-7; possible D gene TRBD2, 7 bases. Germline V lookup: CDR1 GTSNPN, CDR2 SVGIG (reference sequence). The CDR3 contains 11 residues. The CDR3 region is CAWAFRGAPQF. The CDR3 DNA reads as TGTGCCTGGGCGTTTCGGGGGGCCCCTCAATTC.

The CDR3 nucleotides read TGTGCCAGCAGTTACGGGGGGAGGACTAATGAAAAACTGTTTTTT. This sequence encodes CASSYGGRTNEKLFF. The V gene is TRBV6-6, the J gene TRBJ1-4; perhaps TRBD1 as D (5 bases). V was cut by 2 bases and J by 2 bases, with 9 bases left in between. This CDR3 is 15 amino acids long. From germline, CDR1 is MNHNY and CDR2 SVGAGI (reference sequence).